The clone carrying this TCR beta chain was counted once. The CDR3 is 15 residues long. V gave up 4 bases and J gave up 6 bases, with 16 bases separating them. Germline V lookup: CDR1 SGHRS, CDR2 YFSETQ. Reverse transcription of roughly 0.5 to 1 ug RNA was carried out with random hexamers. TCR beta CDR3 was amplified by immunoSEQ multiplex PCR. This amplification extended across 54 Vbeta and 13 Jbeta segments. TCRdb re-called the immunoSEQ multiplex PCR reads with MiXCR, one entry per CDR3 protein. The sample consists of 180,000 or so distinct CDR3 sequences, approximately 96% of them appearing once. Sequencing of TCR beta covered CD8+ and CD4+ T cells obtained from blood. The healthy controls were matched to patients by age and sex. This entry comes from a study of CD8 T cells in Susac syndrome.

This clonotype was obtained from a human donor in good health. The rearrangement links TRBV5-1 to TRBJ2-2; D is possibly TRBD2 (6 bases). Material: CD4+ T cells from PBMCs. DNA for the CDR3: TGCGCCAGCAGCCCCTTGGAGGGTATGGCCGGGGAGCTGTTTTTT. Residues: CASSPLEGMAGELFF.